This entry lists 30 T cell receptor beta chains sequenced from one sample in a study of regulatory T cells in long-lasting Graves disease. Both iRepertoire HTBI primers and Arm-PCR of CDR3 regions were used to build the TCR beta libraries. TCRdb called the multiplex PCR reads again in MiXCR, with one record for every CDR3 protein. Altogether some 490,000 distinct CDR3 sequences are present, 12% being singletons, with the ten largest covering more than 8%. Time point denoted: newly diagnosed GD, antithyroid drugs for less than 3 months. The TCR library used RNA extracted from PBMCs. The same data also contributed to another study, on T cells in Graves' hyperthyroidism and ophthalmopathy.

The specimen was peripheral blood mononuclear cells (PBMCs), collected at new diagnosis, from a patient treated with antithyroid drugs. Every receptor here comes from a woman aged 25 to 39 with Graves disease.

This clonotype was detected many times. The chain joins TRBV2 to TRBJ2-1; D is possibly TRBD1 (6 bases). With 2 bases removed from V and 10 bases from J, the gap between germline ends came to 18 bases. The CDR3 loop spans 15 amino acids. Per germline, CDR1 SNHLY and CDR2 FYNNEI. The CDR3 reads CASSEWRTSRGEQFF. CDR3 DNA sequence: TGTGCCAGCAGTGAATGGAGGACCAGCAGGGGCGAGCAGTTCTTC. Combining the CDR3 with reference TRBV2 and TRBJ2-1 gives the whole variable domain EPEVTQTPSHQVTQMGQEVILRCVPISNHLYFYWYRQILGQKVEFLVSFYNNEISEKSEIFDDQFSVERPDGSNFTLKIRSTKLEDSAMYFCASSEWRTSRGEQFFGPGTRLTVL.

DNA for the CDR3: TGCGCCAGCAGCTTGGGGCTGGGCGGGAGTATGAATGAGCAGTTCTTC. Translation: CASSLGLGGSMNEQFF. V and J are TRBV5-1 and TRBJ2-1; 7 bases map to TRBD2. Germline trimming cut 0 bases from V and 7 bases from J; bases unmatched to any gene: 10. CDR3 length equals 16 residues. Germline V lookup: CDR1 SGHRS, CDR2 YFSETQ.

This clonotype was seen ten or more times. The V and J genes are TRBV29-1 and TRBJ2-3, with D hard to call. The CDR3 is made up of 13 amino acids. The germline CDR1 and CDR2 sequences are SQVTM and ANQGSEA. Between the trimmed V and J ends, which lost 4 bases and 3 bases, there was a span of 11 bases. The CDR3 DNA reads TGCAGCGTTGCGGCCTCCACAACAGATACGCAGTATTTT. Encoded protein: CSVAASTTDTQYF.

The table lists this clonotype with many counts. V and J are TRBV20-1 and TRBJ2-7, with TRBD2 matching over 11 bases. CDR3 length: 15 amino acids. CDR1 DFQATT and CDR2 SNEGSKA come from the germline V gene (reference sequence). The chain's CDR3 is CSARTRPASGRTHLV. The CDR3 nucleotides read TGCAGTGCTAGGACCCGGCCAGCTAGCGGGAGGACCCATTTGGTC.

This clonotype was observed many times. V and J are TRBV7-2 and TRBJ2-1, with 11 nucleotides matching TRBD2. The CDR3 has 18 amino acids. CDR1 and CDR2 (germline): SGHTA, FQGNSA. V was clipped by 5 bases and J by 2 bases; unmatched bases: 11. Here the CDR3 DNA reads TGTGCCAGCAGCCCCCGACTAGCGGGACCTAAAACCTACAATGAGCAGTTCTTC. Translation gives CASSPRLAGPKTYNEQFF.

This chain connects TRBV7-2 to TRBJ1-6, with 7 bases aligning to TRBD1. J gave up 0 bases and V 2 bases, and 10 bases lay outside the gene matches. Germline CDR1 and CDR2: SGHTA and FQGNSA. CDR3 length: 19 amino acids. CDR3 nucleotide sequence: TGTGCCAGCAGCTTAAGGATCGGCAGGGGGAGCTCCTATAATTCACCCCTCCACTTT. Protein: CASSLRIGRGSSYNSPLHF.

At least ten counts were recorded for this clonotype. The CDR3 is CASSRISGTGYEQYF. In nucleotides, the CDR3 is TGTGCCAGCAGTAGAATTTCCGGGACGGGATACGAGCAGTACTTC. The V gene is TRBV7-2, the J gene TRBJ2-7; D tentatively fits TRBD1 or TRBD2 (5 bases each). Germline-derived CDR1 and CDR2 are SGHTA and FQGNSA. Trimming took off 6 bases at V and 4 bases at J, with 19 bases between the two ends. The CDR3 consists of 15 residues. The full variable domain, completed using reference TRBV7-2 and TRBJ2-7, is GAGVSQSPSNKVTEKGKDVELRCDPISGHTALYWYRQSLGQGLEFLIYFQGNSAPDKSGLPSDRFSAERTGGSVSTLTIQRTQQEDSAVYLCASSRISGTGYEQYFGPGTRLTVT.

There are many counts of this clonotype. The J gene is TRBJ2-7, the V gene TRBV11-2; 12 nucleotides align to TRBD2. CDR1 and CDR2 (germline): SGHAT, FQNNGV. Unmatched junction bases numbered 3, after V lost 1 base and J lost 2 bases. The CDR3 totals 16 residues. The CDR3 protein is CASSLGTSGIPYEQYF. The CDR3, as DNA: TGTGCCAGCAGCTTAGGGACTAGCGGGATCCCCTACGAGCAGTACTTC.

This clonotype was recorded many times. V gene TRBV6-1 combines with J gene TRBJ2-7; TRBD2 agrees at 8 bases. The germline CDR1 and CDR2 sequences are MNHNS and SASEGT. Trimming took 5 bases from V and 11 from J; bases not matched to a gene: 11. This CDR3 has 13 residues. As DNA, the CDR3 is TGTGCCAGCAGTCGGTATAGCGGGGCAGTGAAGTACTTC. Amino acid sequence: CASSRYSGAVKYF.

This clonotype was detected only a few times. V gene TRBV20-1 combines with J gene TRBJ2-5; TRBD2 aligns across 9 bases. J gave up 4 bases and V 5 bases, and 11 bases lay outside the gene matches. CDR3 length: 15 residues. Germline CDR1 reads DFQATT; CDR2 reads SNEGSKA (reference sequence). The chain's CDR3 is CSAQGLATSPETQYF. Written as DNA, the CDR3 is TGCAGTGCTCAAGGACTAGCGACTTCCCCAGAGACCCAGTACTTC.

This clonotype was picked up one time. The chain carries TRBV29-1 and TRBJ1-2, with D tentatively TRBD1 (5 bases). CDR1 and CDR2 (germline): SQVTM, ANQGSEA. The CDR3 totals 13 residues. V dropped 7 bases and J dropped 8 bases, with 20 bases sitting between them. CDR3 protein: CSAKVISREGYTF. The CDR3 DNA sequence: TGCAGCGCGAAGGTCATCTCCAGGGAAGGCTACACCTTC.

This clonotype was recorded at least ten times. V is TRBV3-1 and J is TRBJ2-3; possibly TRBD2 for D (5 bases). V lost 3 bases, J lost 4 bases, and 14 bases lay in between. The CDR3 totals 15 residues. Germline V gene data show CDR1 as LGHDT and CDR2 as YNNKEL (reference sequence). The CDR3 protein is CASSHSLGAADTQYF. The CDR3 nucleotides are TGTGCCAGCAGCCATTCCCTAGGAGCGGCAGATACGCAGTATTTT.

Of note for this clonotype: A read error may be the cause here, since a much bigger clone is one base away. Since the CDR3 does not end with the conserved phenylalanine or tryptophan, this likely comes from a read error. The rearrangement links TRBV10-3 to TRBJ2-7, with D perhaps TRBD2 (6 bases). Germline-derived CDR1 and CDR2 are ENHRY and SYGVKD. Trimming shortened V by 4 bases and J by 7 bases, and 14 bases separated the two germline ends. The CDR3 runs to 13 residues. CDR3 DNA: TGTGCCATCAGTGGCGGGACCCTCCAGGAGCAGTACTTA. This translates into CAISGGTLQEQYL.

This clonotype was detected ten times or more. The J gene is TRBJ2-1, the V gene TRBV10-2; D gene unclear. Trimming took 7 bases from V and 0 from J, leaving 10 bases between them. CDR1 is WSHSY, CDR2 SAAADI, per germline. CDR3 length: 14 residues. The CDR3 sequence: CASTGGPSYNEQFF. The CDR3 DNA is TGCGCCAGCACTGGCGGACCCTCCTACAATGAGCAGTTCTTC.

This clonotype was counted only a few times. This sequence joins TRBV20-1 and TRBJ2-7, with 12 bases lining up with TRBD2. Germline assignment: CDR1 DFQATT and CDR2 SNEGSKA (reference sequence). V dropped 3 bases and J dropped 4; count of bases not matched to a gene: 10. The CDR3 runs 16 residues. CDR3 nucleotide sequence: TGCAGTGCTAGGAGCTGGACTAGCGGGACCCTATACGAGCAGTACTTC. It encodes CSARSWTSGTLYEQYF.

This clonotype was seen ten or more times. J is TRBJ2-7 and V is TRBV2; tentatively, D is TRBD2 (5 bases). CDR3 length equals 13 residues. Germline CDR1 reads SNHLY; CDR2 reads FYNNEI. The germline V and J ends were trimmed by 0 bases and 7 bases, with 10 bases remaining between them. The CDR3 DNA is TGTGCCAGCAGTGAAGCAGGACTGGGGGAGCAGTACTTC. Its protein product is CASSEAGLGEQYF.

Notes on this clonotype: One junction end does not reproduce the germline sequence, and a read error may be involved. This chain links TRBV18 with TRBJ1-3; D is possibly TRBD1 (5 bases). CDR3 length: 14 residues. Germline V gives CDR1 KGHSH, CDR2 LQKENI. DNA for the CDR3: TGTGCCAGCTCACCGACAGTTTCTGGAAACACCGTATATTTT. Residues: CASSPTVSGNTVYF.

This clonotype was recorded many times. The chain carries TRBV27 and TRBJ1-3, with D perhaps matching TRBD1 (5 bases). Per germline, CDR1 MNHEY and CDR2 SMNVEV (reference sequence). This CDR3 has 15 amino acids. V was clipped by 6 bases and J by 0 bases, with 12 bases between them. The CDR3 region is CASSVDRHSGNTIYF. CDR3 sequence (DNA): TGTGCCAGCAGCGTCGACAGACACTCTGGAAACACCATATATTTT.

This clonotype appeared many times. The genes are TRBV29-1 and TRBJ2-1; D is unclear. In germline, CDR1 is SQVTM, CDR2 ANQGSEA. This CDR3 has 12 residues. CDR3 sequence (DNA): TGCAGTGTACCTGGCTCCTACAATGAGCAGTTCTTC. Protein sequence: CSVPGSYNEQFF.

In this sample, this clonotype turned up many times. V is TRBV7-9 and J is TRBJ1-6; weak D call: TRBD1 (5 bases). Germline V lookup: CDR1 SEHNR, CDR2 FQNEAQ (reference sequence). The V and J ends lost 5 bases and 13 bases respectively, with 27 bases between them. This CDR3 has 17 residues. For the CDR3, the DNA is TGTGCCAGCAGCCGACAAATACCCGGGACCGGGGATGATCCCCTCCACTTT. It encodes CASSRQIPGTGDDPLHF.

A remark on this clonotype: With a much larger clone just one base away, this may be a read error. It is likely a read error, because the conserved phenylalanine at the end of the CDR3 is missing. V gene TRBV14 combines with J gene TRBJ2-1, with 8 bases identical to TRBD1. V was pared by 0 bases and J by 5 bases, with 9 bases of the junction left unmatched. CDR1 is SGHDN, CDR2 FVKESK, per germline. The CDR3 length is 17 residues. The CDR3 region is CASSQDLGQVGNNEQFV. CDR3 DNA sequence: TGTGCCAGCAGCCAAGATTTGGGACAGGTGGGGAACAATGAGCAGTTCGTC.

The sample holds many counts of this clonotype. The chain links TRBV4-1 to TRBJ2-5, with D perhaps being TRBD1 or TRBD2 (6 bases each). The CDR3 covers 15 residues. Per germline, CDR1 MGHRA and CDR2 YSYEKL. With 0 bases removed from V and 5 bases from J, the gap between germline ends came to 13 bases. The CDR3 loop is CASSQDDRRGETQYF. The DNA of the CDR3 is TGCGCCAGCAGCCAAGATGACAGGAGGGGGGAGACCCAGTACTTC.

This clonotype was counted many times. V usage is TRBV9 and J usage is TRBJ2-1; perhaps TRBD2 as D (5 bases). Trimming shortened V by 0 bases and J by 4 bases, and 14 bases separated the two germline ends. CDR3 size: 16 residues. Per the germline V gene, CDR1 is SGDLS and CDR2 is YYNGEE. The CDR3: CASSVGTAYRYNEQFF. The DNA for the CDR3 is TGTGCCAGCAGCGTAGGGACTGCCTACCGTTACAATGAGCAGTTCTTC.

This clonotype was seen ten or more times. The CDR3 spells CASIGGADTEAFF. Written as DNA, the CDR3 is TGTGCCAGCATCGGGGGGGCGGACACTGAAGCTTTCTTT. The rearrangement joins TRBV6-1 to TRBJ1-1, with TRBD1 as a possible D gene (6 bases). The CDR3 totals 13 residues. Trimming shortened V by 7 bases and J by 3 bases, and 12 bases separated the two germline ends. Germline-derived CDR1 and CDR2 are MNHNS and SASEGT.

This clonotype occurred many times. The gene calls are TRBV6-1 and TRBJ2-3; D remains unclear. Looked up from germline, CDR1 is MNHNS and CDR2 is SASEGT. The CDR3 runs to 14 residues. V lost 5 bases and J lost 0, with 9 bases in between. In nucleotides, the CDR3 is TGTGCCAGCAGTCCGACTCTTAGCACAGATACGCAGTATTTT. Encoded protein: CASSPTLSTDTQYF.

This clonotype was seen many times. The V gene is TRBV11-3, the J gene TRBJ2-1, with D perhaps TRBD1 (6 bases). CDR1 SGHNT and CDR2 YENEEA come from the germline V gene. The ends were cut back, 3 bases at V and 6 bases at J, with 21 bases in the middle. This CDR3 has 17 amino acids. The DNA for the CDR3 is TGTGCCAGCAGCTTGTCGGCATTTGGGGGCCGCGGCAATGAGCAGTTCTTC. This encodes CASSLSAFGGRGNEQFF.

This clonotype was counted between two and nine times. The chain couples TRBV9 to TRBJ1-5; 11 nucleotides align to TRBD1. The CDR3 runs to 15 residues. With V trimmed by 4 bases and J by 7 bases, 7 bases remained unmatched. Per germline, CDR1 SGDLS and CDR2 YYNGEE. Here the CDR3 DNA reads TGTGCCAGCAGCTTCGGGACAGGGGGTGTACAGCCCCAGCATTTT. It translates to CASSFGTGGVQPQHF.

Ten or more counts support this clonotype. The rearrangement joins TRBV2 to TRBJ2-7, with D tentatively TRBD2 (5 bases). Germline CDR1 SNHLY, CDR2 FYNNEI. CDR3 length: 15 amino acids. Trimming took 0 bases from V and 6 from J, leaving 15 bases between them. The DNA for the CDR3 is TGTGCCAGCAGTGAAGCGACTTGGGCTAGCATCGAGCAGTACTTC. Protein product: CASSEATWASIEQYF.

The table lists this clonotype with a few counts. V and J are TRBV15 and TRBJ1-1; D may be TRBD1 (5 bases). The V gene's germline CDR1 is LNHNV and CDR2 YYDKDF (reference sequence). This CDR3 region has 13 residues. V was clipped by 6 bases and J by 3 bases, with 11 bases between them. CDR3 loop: CATRVTEYTEAFF. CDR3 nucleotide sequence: TGTGCCACCAGGGTGACAGAATACACTGAAGCTTTCTTT.

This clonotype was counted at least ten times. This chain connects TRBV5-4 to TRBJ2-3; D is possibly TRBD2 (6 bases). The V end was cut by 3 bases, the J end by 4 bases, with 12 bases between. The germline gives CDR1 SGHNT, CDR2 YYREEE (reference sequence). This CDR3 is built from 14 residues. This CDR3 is CASSSPGSSDTQYF. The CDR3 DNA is TGTGCCAGCAGCTCCCCCGGGAGTTCAGATACGCAGTATTTT.